A single sample gave rise to the 17 T cell receptor beta chains below, sequenced in a study of blood T cell repertoires in COVID-19. Method: immunoSEQ multiplex PCR; TCRdb's copy keeps in-frame clones and lacks some. Of around 80,000 clones in the sample, under 85% were seen once. Sequencing used peripheral blood. Source of these receptors: a human donor in a cohort sampled during active COVID-19.

V is TRBV5-1 and J is TRBJ2-3, with 9 bases lining up with TRBD2. CDR1 is SGHRS, CDR2 YFSETQ, per germline. This CDR3 comprises 15 residues. V was clipped by 4 bases and J by 11 bases; unmatched bases: 14. The DNA of the CDR3 is TGCGCCAGCAGCATGGCTAGCGGGGCCGCCGGGAGGCAGTATTTT. This codes for CASSMASGAAGRQYF.

CDR3 loop: CASSLRQGSGGYTF. The CDR3 DNA follows: TGTGCCAGCAGCTTAAGACAGGGCTCTGGTGGCTACACCTTC. The J gene is TRBJ1-2, the V gene TRBV7-9; 7 nucleotides match TRBD1. The CDR3 extends over 14 amino acids. The germline gives CDR1 SEHNR, CDR2 FQNEAQ (reference sequence). J lost 7 bases, V lost 2 bases, and 7 bases had no gene match.

The CDR3 nucleotides read TGTGCCAGTAGGGGGATCAGGGGCACCGGGGAGCTGTTTTTT. Translated, it gives CASRGIRGTGELFF. The V call is TRBV19, the J call TRBJ2-2; possibly TRBD1 for D (6 bases). This CDR3 contains 14 residues. Trimming stripped 6 bases from V and 4 bases from J, with 12 bases between. Germline values: CDR1 LNHDA, CDR2 SQIVND (reference sequence).

The chain employs TRBV21-1 and TRBJ2-1; TRBD2 is the table's D call and was not checked against the DNA. TRBV21-1 is classified as a pseudogene. There are 16 residues in the CDR3. As DNA, the CDR3 is TGTGCCAGCAGCGTGACTAGCGGGGAGACCTACAATGAGCAGTTCTTC. Protein: CASSVTSGETYNEQFF.

The chain carries TRBV6-5 and TRBJ2-5; D is possibly TRBD2 (7 bases). This CDR3 contains 14 residues. Germline V CDR1 and CDR2: MNHEY, SVGAGI. V lost 6 bases, J lost 2 bases, and 13 bases lay in between. CDR3 sequence: CASRGGGWQETQYF. DNA of the CDR3: TGTGCCAGCAGAGGGGGGGGGTGGCAAGAGACCCAGTACTTC.

V and J are TRBV4-2 and TRBJ2-1; D is perhaps TRBD1 (5 bases). The CDR3 covers 14 residues. Germline-derived CDR1 and CDR2 are LGHNA and YNFKEQ. V lost 1 base and J 10 bases, leaving 14 bases between the germline ends. The chain's CDR3 is CASSQVGQGREQFF. CDR3 nucleotide sequence: TGTGCCAGCAGCCAAGTGGGCCAGGGCAGGGAGCAGTTCTTC.

CDR3 protein: CASSNGQGSNQPQHF. CDR3 nucleotides: TGTGCCAGCAGTAATGGACAGGGGAGCAATCAGCCCCAGCATTTT. The chain combines TRBV2 with TRBJ1-5; TRBD1 matches 9 bases. CDR3 length: 15 amino acids. Germline assignment: CDR1 SNHLY and CDR2 FYNNEI. V lost 5 bases and J lost 1; bases outside the gene matches: 3.

Here the CDR3 reads CATSGTGTEKLFF. The CDR3 nucleotides read TGTGCCACCTCCGGGACAGGGACTGAAAAACTGTTTTTT. The chain couples TRBV10-3 to TRBJ1-4; the match to TRBD1 covers 9 bases. The CDR3 totals 13 residues. Germline-derived CDR1 and CDR2 are ENHRY and SYGVKD. V was clipped by 10 bases and J by 7 bases; unmatched bases: 7.

V gene TRBV28 combines with J gene TRBJ2-3, with TRBD2 as a possible D gene (6 bases). Germline loops: CDR1 MDHEN, CDR2 SYDVKM. V lost 9 bases to trimming and J lost 1 base, with 20 bases between them. CDR3 size: 16 residues. The CDR3 sequence: CASPGSGRFGTDTQYF. In DNA, the CDR3 is TGTGCCAGTCCCGGATCAGGGAGGTTTGGCACAGATACGCAGTATTTT.

This clone was counted a single time. The J gene is TRBJ2-7, the V gene TRBV18; 10 nucleotides line up with TRBD2. This CDR3 has 15 amino acids. Trimming at V came to 6 bases and at J to 7 bases, leaving 12 bases not matched to a gene. Germline V gene lookup returns CDR1 KGHSH and CDR2 LQKENI. Here the CDR3 reads CASSPEGLAVLEQYF. CDR3 coding DNA: TGTGCCAGCTCTCCTGAAGGACTAGCGGTTCTGGAGCAGTACTTC.

The chain has TRBV4-1 and TRBJ2-7; 7 bases align to TRBD2. The V and J ends lost 4 bases and 0 bases, in that order; junction bases with no gene match: 12. The germline gives CDR1 MGHRA, CDR2 YSYEKL. The CDR3 extends over 17 amino acids. CDR3 coding DNA: TGCGCCAGCAGCCTAAGAGGACTAGACTCCAGCTCCTACGAGCAGTACTTC. Translating it yields CASSLRGLDSSSYEQYF.

This clone was observed once. The gene calls are TRBV11-3 and TRBJ2-7; D perhaps matches TRBD1 (6 bases). Germline V gene sequence: CDR1 SGHNT, CDR2 YENEEA. The CDR3 covers 14 residues. V was pared by 3 bases and J by 7 bases, with 16 bases between. CDR3 coding DNA: TGTGCCAGCAGCTTGGGGGCGGCCTCGGTGGAGCAGTACTTC. Translating it yields CASSLGAASVEQYF. Variable domain in full (rest from reference TRBV11-3 and TRBJ2-7): EAGVVQSPRYKIIEKKQPVAFWCNPISGHNTLYWYLQNLGQGPELLIRYENEEAVDDSQLPKDRFSAERLKGVDSTLKIQPAELGDSAVYLCASSLGAASVEQYFGPGTRLTVT.

V usage is TRBV24-1 and J usage is TRBJ2-7; TRBD2 matches 12 bases. Per germline, CDR1 KGHDR and CDR2 SFDVKD. The CDR3 extends over 17 amino acids. J lost 3 bases, V lost 3 bases, and 8 bases had no gene match. This CDR3 reads CATSDRTSGAGIYEQYF. CDR3 in DNA: TGTGCCACCAGTGATAGGACTAGCGGGGCGGGTATCTACGAGCAGTACTTC.

This chain links TRBV6-6 with TRBJ2-2; no clear D gene. The ends were cut back, 3 bases at V and 6 bases at J, with 8 bases in the middle. Germline loops: CDR1 MNHNY, CDR2 SVGAGI (reference sequence). There are 13 residues in the CDR3. CDR3 amino acids: CASSYSFAGELFF. The DNA for the CDR3 is TGTGCCAGCAGTTATTCCTTTGCCGGGGAGCTGTTTTTT.

The rearrangement joins TRBV19 to TRBJ1-1, with D possibly TRBD1 on 5 matching bases. CDR3 length: 16 amino acids. The germline CDR1 and CDR2 sequences are LNHDA and SQIVND (reference sequence). V lost 7 bases to trimming and J lost 1 base, with 19 bases between them. The DNA of the CDR3 is TGTGCCAGTACCCCACATCTCCCAGGGTCGAACACTGAAGCTTTCTTT. It codes for CASTPHLPGSNTEAFF.

A note on this clone: The junction departs from the called germline gene at one end, perhaps through a read error. The chain uses TRBV27 and TRBJ2-1; 7 positions agree with TRBD2. Germline values: CDR1 MNHEY, CDR2 SMNVEV (reference sequence). This CDR3 has 17 residues. CDR3 region: CARSLSRGGVTANEQFF. The CDR3 DNA reads as TGTGCCCGCAGTTTATCGAGGGGAGGGGTAACGGCCAATGAGCAGTTCTTC.

The rearrangement uses TRBV28 and TRBJ2-1, with 7 bases lining up with TRBD2. The V and J ends lost 8 bases and 0 bases, in that order; junction bases with no gene match: 4. The CDR3 extends over 14 amino acids. CDR1 and CDR2 (germline): MDHEN, SYDVKM. The CDR3 region is CASWGRVSYNEQFF. The CDR3 DNA is TGTGCCAGCTGGGGGAGGGTCTCCTACAATGAGCAGTTCTTC.